This record covers a single T cell receptor (beta chain). This clonotype was seen repeatedly, ten times or more. Its recognized antigen is unknown. Per-nucleotide qualities are absent, and no much larger clonotype sits a single base away. This sample was sequenced with an Illumina HiSeq 1500. The raw public data were reprocessed by TCRdb itself: fastp quality trimming at Q25, MiXCR clonotype calling, in-frame beta chains only. A single entry per CDR3 protein holds the most common genes and DNA from its merged rows. The sample table contains roughly 46,000 distinct CDR3 sequences; only one count was recorded for 20% of them. Around 18% of the sample lies in the top ten. The data were obtained in a study of T cell repertoires in cytomegalovirus infection (dated by TCRdb to the late 2010s). The study in broad terms: The HLA type of each donor mattered for the analysis, because public TCR beta signatures pointed to carriage of CMV infection along with the matching HLA type. Paper-wide results and their limitations: Carriers of CMV infection plus the relevant HLA type were discriminated by the cumulative frequency of public TCR beta family members in the study cohort and in an independent approximately 360-donor cohort. The ex vivo response was dominated by HLA-C-restricted CMV-specific TCR beta clonotypes, and the single most frequent clonotype in two of eight donors was supplied by these HLA-C-restricted clonotypes.

Germline trimming amounts to 5 bases on V and 5 bases on J, with 8 as the count of junction bases outside the gene matches. According to the germline V gene, CDR1 reads MGHRA and CDR2 reads YSYEKL. Counted from cysteine to phenylalanine, this CDR3 has 15 amino acids. The sequence is cut down to CDR3 DNA, 45 bases in frame from base 1. The receptor was isolated from a human donor in good health (CMV status not recorded). Some clones in this sample may be carry-over from other donors' samples. The chain is assembled from TRBV4-1 and TRBJ2-5; 10 central bases correspond to TRBD2. What was sequenced was PBMCs, sequenced either directly or after in vitro stimulation (not recorded which). The CDR3 loop reads CASSSVTSGTETQYF. The nucleotides read TGCGCCAGCAGCTCTGTTACTAGCGGGACGGAGACCCAGTACTTC.